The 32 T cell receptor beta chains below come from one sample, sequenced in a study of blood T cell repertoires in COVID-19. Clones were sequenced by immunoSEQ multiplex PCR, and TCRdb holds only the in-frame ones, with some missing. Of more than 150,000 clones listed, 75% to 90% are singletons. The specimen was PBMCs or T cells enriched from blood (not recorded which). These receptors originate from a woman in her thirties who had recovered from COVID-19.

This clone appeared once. The CDR3 here is CSTTSRMRDTNYGYTF. Written as DNA, the CDR3 is TGCAGCACAACTTCTCGCATGAGGGATACTAACTATGGCTACACCTTC. V usage is TRBV29-1 and J usage is TRBJ1-2, with D uncertain. CDR1 is SQVTM and CDR2 is ANQGSEA in the germline V gene. V lost 8 bases and J 0 bases, leaving 22 bases between the germline ends. The CDR3 length is 16 residues.

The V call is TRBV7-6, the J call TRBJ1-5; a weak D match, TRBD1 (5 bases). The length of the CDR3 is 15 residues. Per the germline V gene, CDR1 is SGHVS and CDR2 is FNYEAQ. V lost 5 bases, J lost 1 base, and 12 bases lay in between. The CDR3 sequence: CASSPDIGSNQPQHF. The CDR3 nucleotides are TGTGCCAGCAGCCCGGACATCGGGAGCAATCAGCCCCAGCATTTT.

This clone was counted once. This CDR3 is CASSPDRGGNTEAFF. The CDR3 nucleotides read TGTGCCAGTAGTCCGGACAGGGGAGGGAACACTGAAGCTTTCTTT. This chain joins TRBV19 and TRBJ1-1, with TRBD1 matching 9 bases. Trimming at V came to 5 bases and at J to 1 base, leaving 5 bases not matched to a gene. CDR1 and CDR2 (germline): LNHDA, SQIVND (reference sequence). This CDR3 has 15 residues.

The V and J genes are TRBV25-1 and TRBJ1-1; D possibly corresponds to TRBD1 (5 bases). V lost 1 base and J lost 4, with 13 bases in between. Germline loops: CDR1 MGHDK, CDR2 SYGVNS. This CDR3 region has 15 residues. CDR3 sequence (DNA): TGTGCCAGCAGTGAATCACGGGGGTTGGGCACTGAAGCTTTCTTT. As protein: CASSESRGLGTEAFF.

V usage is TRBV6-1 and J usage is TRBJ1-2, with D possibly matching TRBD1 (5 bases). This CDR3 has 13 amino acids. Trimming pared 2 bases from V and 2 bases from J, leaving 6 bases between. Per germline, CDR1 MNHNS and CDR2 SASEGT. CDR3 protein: CASSEYRNYGYTF. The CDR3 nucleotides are TGTGCCAGCAGTGAATACAGGAACTATGGCTACACCTTC.

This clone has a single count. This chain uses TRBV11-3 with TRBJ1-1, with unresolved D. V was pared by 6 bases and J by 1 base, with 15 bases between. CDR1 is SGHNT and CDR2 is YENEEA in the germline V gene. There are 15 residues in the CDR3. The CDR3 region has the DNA TGTGCCAGCAGTCCGGGTCCTGAATGGAACACTGAAGCTTTCTTT. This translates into CASSPGPEWNTEAFF.

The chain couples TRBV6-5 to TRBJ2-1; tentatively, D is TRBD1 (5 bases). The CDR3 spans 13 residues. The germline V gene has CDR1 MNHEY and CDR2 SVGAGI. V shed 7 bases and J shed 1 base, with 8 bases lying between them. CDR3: CASIQGSYNEQFF. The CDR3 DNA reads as TGTGCCAGCATCCAGGGTTCCTACAATGAGCAGTTCTTC.

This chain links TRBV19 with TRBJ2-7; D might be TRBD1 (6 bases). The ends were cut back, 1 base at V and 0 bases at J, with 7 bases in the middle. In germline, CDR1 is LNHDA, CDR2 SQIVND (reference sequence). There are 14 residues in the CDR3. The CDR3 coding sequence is TGTGCCAGTAGTATAGCGGACAGCTCCTACGAGCAGTACTTC. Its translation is CASSIADSSYEQYF. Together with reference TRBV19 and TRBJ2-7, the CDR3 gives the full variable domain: DGGITQSPKYLFRKEGQNVTLSCEQNLNHDAMYWYRQDPGQGLRLIYYSQIVNDFQKGDIAEGYSVSREKKESFPLTVTSAQKNPTAFYLCASSIADSSYEQYFGPGTRLTVT.

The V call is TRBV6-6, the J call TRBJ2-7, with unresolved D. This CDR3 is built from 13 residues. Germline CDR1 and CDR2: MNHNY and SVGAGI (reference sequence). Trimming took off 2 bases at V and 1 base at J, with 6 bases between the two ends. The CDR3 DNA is TGTGCCAGCAGTTACGCGGATTCCTACGAGCAGTACTTC. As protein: CASSYADSYEQYF.

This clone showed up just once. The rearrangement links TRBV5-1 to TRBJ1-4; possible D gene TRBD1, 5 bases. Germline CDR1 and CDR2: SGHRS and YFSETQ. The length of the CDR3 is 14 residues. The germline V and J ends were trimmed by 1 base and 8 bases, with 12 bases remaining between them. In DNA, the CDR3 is TGCGCCAGCAGCTTGCGCGGGACCCGAGAAAAACTGTTTTTT. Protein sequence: CASSLRGTREKLFF.

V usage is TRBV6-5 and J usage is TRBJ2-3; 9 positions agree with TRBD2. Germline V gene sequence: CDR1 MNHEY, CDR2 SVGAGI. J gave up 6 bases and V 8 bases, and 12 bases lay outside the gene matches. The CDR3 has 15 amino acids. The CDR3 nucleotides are TGTGCCAGCCTAGTGGCGGGAGGGCCTGGGGATACGCAGTATTTT. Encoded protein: CASLVAGGPGDTQYF.

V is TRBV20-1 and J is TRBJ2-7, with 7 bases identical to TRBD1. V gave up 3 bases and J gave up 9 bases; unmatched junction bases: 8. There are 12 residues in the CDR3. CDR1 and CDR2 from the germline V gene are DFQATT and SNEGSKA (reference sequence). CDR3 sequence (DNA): TGCAGTGCTAGTTACGGGACAGAGGTGCAGTACTTC. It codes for CSASYGTEVQYF.

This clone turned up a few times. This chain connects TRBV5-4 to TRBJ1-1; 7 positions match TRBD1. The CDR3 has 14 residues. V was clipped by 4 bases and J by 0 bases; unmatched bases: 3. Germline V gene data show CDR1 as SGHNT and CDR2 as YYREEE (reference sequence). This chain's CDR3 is CASSVGQLNTEAFF. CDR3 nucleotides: TGTGCCAGCAGCGTGGGACAGTTGAACACTGAAGCTTTCTTT.

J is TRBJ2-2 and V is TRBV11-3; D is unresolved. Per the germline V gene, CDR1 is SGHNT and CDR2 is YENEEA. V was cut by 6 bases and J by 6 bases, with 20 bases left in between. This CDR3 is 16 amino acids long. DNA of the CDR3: TGTGCCAGCAGTCAGATGTCGGCCCTAGTCCCCGGGGAGCTGTTTTTT. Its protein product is CASSQMSALVPGELFF.

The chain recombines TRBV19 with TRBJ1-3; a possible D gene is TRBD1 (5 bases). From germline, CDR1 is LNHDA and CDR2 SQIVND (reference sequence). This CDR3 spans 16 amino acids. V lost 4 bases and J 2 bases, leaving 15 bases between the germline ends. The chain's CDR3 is CASSTGGKGTGNTIYF. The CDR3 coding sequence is TGTGCCAGTAGTACTGGGGGGAAGGGCACTGGAAACACCATATATTTT.

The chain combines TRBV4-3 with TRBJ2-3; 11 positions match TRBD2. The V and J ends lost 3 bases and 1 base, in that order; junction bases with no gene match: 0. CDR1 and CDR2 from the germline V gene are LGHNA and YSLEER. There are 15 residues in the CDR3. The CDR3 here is CASSHSGGGTDTQYF. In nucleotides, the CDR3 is TGCGCCAGCAGCCATAGCGGGGGGGGCACAGATACGCAGTATTTT.

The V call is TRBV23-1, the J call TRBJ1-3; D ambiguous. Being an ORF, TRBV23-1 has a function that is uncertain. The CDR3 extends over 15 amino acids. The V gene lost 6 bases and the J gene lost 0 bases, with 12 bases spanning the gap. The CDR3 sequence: CASSAPRVSGNTIYF. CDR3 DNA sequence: TGCGCCAGCAGCGCGCCGAGGGTCTCTGGAAACACCATATATTTT.

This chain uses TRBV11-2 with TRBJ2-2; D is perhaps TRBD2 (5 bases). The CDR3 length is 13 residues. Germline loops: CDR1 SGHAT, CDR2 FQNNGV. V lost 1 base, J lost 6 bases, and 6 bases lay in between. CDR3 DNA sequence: TGTGCCAGCAGCTTAGTACTAGCCGGGGAGCTGTTTTTT. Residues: CASSLVLAGELFF.

CDR3 loop: CAWRTGSREKLFF. CDR3 in DNA: TGTGCCTGGCGGACAGGGAGCAGGGAAAAACTGTTTTTT. This chain uses TRBV30 with TRBJ1-4; 8 bases match TRBD1. The CDR3 is 13 residues long. With V trimmed by 5 bases and J by 8 bases, 7 bases remained unmatched. CDR1 is GTSNPN, CDR2 SVGIG, per germline (reference sequence).

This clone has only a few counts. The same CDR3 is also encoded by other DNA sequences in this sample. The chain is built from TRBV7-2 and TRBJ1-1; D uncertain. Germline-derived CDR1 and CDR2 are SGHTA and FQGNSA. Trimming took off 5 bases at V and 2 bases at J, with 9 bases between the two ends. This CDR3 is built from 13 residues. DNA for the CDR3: TGTGCCAGCAGCCTAGGTTCAAACACTGAAGCTTTCTTT. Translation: CASSLGSNTEAFF.

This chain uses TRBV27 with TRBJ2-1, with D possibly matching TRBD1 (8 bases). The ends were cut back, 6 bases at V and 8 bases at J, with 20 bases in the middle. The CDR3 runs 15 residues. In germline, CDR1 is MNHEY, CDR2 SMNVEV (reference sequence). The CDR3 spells CASSREDREVDEQFF. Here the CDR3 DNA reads TGTGCCAGCAGCCGGGAGGACAGGGAGGTCGATGAGCAGTTCTTC.

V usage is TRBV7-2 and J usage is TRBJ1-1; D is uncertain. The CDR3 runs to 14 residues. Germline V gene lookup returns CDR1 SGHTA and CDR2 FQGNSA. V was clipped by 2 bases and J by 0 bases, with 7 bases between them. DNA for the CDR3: TGTGCCAGCAGCTTAACCTCAGTGAACACTGAAGCTTTCTTT. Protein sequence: CASSLTSVNTEAFF.

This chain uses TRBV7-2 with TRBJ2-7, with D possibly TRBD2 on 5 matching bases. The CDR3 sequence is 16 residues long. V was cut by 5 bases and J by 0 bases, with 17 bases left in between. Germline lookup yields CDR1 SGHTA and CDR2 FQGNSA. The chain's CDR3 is CASSQEGAVPSYEQYF. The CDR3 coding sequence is TGTGCCAGCAGCCAAGAAGGAGCGGTGCCCTCCTACGAGCAGTACTTC.

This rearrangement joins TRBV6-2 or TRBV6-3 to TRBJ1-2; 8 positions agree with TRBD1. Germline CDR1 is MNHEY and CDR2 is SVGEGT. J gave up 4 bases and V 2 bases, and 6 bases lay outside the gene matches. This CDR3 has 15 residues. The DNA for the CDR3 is TGTGCCAGCAGTTACCCCGGACAGGGCTCCTATGGCTACACCTTC. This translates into CASSYPGQGSYGYTF.

This CDR3 is CASSSAAGTDTQYF. CDR3 sequence (DNA): TGCGCCAGCAGCTCTGCAGCGGGAACAGATACGCAGTATTTT. This rearrangement joins TRBV5-1 to TRBJ2-3; 7 nucleotides match TRBD2. J lost 3 bases, V lost 3 bases, and 4 bases had no gene match. CDR3 length: 14 residues. The germline V gene encodes CDR1 SGHRS and CDR2 YFSETQ.

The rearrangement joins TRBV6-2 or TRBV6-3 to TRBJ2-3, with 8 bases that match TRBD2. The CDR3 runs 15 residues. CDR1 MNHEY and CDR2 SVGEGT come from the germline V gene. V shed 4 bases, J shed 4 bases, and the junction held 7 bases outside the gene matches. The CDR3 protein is CASSSSYGGADTQYF. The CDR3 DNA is TGTGCCAGCAGTTCCAGTTACGGGGGGGCAGATACGCAGTATTTT.

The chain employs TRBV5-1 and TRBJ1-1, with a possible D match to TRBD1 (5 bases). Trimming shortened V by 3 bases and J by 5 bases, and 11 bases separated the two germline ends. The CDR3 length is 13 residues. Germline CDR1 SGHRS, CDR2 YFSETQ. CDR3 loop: CASSSDSVTEAFF. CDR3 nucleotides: TGCGCCAGCAGCTCCGACAGTGTAACTGAAGCTTTCTTT.

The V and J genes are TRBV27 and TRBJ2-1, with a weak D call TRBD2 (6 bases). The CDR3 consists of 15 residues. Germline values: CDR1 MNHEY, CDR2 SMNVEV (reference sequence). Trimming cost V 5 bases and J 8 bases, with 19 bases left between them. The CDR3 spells CASSPSKDGDYEQFF. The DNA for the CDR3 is TGTGCCAGCAGTCCATCCAAGGACGGGGACTATGAGCAGTTCTTC.

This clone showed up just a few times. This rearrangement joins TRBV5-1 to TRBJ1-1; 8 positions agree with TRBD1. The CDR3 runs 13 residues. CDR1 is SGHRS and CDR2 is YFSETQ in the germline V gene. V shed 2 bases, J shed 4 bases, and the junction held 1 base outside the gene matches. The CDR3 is CASSFTGGTEAFF. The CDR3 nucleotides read TGCGCCAGCAGCTTCACAGGGGGCACTGAAGCTTTCTTT.

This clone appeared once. The CDR3 region is CASSYQFNTEAFF. CDR3 sequence (DNA): TGTGCCAGCAGTTACCAATTCAACACTGAAGCTTTCTTT. The chain carries TRBV6-5 and TRBJ1-1; no clear D. The CDR3 covers 13 residues. CDR1 is MNHEY and CDR2 is SVGAGI in the germline V gene. V lost 2 bases to trimming and J lost 2 bases, with 6 bases between them.

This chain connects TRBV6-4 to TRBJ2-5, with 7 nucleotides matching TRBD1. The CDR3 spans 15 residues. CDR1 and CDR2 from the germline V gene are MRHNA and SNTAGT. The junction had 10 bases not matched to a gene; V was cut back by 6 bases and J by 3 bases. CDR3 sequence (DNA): TGTGCCAGCAGGACTTCCGGGACAGAAAAAGAGACCCAGTACTTC. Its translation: CASRTSGTEKETQYF.

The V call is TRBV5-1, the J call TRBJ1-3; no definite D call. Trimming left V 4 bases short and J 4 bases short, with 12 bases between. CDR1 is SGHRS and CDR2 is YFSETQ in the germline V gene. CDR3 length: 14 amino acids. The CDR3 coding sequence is TGCGCCAGCAGCAACCCCACTAGCGGAAACACCATATATTTT. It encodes CASSNPTSGNTIYF.